This T cell receptor beta chain comes out of a study of blood T cell repertoires in COVID-19. The overall study: COVID-19 samples from acute and convalescent phases originated in the United States, Italy and Spain. T cells, B-cell-depleted T cells, or PBMCs provided the cDNA or gDNA that served as material.

Seattle patients were enrolled while actively infected and followed longitudinally. Methods used by the authors: Reference gene primer amplification gave nucleated cell count estimates. The protocol was immunoSEQ multiplex PCR, while the TCRdb copy is restricted to in-frame clones and leaves out a portion. V and J calls plus clone size are reproduced from that table; the DNA served to infer D and trimming. This table has some 90,000 clones, around 85% appearing once. Germline V gives CDR1 SEHNR, CDR2 FQNEAQ (reference sequence). V gave up 4 bases and J gave up 3 bases; unmatched junction bases: 6. CDR3 size: 14 residues.

This receptor was taken from a woman aged 55-75 years with COVID-19, enrolled during active disease. Input material: peripheral blood. The chain couples TRBV7-9 to TRBJ2-7, with TRBD1 matching over 7 bases. The CDR3 protein is CASSSLTGRYEQYF. CDR3 DNA sequence: TGTGCCAGCAGCTCATTGACAGGGCGCTACGAGCAGTACTTC.